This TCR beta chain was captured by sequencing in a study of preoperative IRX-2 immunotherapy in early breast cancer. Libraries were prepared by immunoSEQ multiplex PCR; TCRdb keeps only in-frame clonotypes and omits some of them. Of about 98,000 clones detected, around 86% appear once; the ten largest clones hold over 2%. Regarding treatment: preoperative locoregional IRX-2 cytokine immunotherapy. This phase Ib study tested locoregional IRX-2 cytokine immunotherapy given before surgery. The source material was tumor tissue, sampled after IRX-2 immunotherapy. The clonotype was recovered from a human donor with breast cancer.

The CDR3 spells CASSASRTGGYEQYF. CDR3 coding DNA: TGTGCCAGCAGTGCATCGAGGACAGGGGGTTACGAGCAGTACTTC. This rearrangement joins TRBV28 to TRBJ2-7, with TRBD1 identical over 10 bases. This CDR3 has 15 amino acids. Germline CDR1 MDHEN, CDR2 SYDVKM. After removal of 5 bases from V and 4 bases from J, the junction contained 8 bases not matched to a gene.